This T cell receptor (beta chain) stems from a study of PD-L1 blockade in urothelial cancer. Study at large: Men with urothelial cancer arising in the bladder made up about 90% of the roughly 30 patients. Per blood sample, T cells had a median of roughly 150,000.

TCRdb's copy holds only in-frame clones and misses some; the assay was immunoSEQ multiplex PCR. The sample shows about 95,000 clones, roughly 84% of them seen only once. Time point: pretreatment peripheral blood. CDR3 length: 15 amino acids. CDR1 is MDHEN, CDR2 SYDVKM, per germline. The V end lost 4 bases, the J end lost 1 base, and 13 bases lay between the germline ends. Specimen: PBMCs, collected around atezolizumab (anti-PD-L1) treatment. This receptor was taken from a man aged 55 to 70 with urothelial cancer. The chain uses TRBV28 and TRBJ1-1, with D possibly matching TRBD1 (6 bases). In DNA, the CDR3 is TGTGCCAGCAGTTCCGGACAGTCCGCGAACACTGAAGCTTTCTTT. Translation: CASSSGQSANTEAFF.